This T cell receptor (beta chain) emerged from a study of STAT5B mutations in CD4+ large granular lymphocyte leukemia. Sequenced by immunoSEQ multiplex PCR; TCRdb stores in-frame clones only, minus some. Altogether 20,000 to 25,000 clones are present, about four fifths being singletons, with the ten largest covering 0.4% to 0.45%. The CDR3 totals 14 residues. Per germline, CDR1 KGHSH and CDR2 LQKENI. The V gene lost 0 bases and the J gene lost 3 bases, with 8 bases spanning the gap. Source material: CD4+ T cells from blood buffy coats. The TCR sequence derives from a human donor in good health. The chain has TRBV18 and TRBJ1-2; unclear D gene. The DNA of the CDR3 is TGTGCCAGCTCACCACCGAGGACGGACTATGGCTACACCTTC. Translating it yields CASSPPRTDYGYTF.